The entry that follows covers one T cell receptor (beta chain) sequence. There are many counts of this clonotype. Its binding antigen is unknown. Base qualities are not provided; no much larger clone lies one nucleotide away. The record originates from a study of response to subunit inactivated influenza vaccine listed by TCRdb under 2018. About the investigation overall: Deep quantitative profiling of the T cell receptor repertoire was used in the study to follow responses to a trivalent subunit inactivated influenza vaccine. Study-wide findings and limitations: The authors suggested that each seasonal influenza vaccination may recruit only a limited number of new T cells.

Libraries were built with RT-PCR. Sequencing used an Illumina HiSeq 2500. TCRdb redid the processing of the public reads, applying fastp at Q25 and MiXCR, and retained in-frame beta chains. Every entry covers one CDR3 protein and lists the most common genes and DNA from its rows. The sample table records about 520,000 distinct CDR3 sequences; under 8.5% of these occur just once. Of the sample, around 13% falls within the top ten clones. Trimming at the junction amounts to 0 bases on V and 5 bases on J, and the germline ends lie 11 bases apart. In the germline V gene, CDR1 corresponds to ENHRY and CDR2 to SYGVKD. Inclusive of the bounding cysteine and phenylalanine, the CDR3 is 14 residues long. The read is trimmed to its CDR3 DNA, 42 bases read in frame from base 1.

The receptor was isolated from a man between 50 and 75 years old who received an inactivated influenza vaccine. Donor details come from another sample of the same person, matched by shared clones. This receptor chain uses TRBV10-3 and TRBJ2-7; TRBD1 could be the D gene, as 6 bases match. The sample in question was PBMCs from blood, obtained around 25 months after vaccination. CDR3 reads: CAISESIGTHEQYF. The sequenced DNA is TGTGCCATCAGTGAGTCGATCGGGACACACGAGCAGTACTTC.